Below, 3 T cell receptor beta chains from the same sample are listed, as sequenced in a study of CD8 T cells in ankylosing spondylitis. TCRdb re-derived calls from the 5' RACE reads in MiXCR, one entry per CDR3 protein. The table lists roughly 150,000 distinct CDR3 sequences, roughly 34% of them singletons. Material for sequencing was synovial fluid, either unsorted or a sorted T cell fraction (not recorded which). The receptors stem from a male donor with ankylosing spondylitis.

This clonotype has just a few counts. This chain connects TRBV2 to TRBJ2-5; D may be TRBD2 (5 bases). The CDR3 extends over 12 amino acids. V was shortened by 4 bases and J by 7 bases, with 10 bases between the two germline ends. Germline-derived CDR1 and CDR2 are SNHLY and FYNNEI. CDR3 DNA: TGTGCCAGCAGTGTTGGTGGAGGGACCCAGTACTTC. Its translation is CASSVGGGTQYF.

The V and J genes are TRBV29-1 and TRBJ1-1; D call uncertain. The CDR3 loop spans 12 amino acids. V was cut by 4 bases and J by 1 base, with 7 bases left in between. The germline CDR1 and CDR2 sequences are SQVTM and ANQGSEA. Here the CDR3 DNA reads TGCAGCGTTGTGGTCACGAACACTGAAGCTTTCTTT. Translated, it gives CSVVVTNTEAFF. Supplemented by reference TRBV29-1 and TRBJ1-1, the full variable domain reads SAVISQKPSRDICQRGTSLTIQCQVDSQVTMMFWYRQQPGQSLTLIATANQGSEATYESGFVIDKFPISRPNLTFSTLTVSNMSPEDSSIYLCSVVVTNTEAFFGQGTRLTVV.

This clonotype was seen a single time. This chain links TRBV18 with TRBJ1-1, with a tentative D call TRBD1 (5 bases). Trimming stripped 3 bases from V and 0 bases from J, with 14 bases between. Germline V gene sequence: CDR1 KGHSH, CDR2 LQKENI. This CDR3 has 16 amino acids. The CDR3 bases are TGTGCCAGCTCACCCCAACCCAGGGCCTTGAACACTGAAGCTTTCTTT. Residues: CASSPQPRALNTEAFF.